These 22 T cell receptor beta chains originate from one sample sequenced in a study of technical replicates of blood from a few donors. Clones were read by immunoSEQ multiplex PCR, and TCRdb kept only the in-frame ones, dropping some. The data hold just over 55,000 clones, with just over 90% observed a single time. The sample comprised PBMCs. The receptor set was obtained from a human donor in good health. Some clones in this sample may be carry-over from other donors' samples.

J is TRBJ2-2 and V is TRBV25-1; no reliable D call. V lost 5 bases and J 3 bases, leaving 10 bases between the germline ends. In germline, CDR1 is MGHDK, CDR2 SYGVNS. There are 14 residues in the CDR3. CDR3 DNA: TGTGCCAGCAGTCTCAACAGAGACACCGGGGAGCTGTTTTTT. It yields the protein CASSLNRDTGELFF.

The J gene is TRBJ2-1, the V gene TRBV5-1, with TRBD2 matching 8 bases. There are 13 residues in the CDR3. V shed 3 bases, J shed 8 bases, and the junction held 4 bases outside the gene matches. Germline loops: CDR1 SGHRS, CDR2 YFSETQ. The CDR3 reads CASSSGGVYEQFF. CDR3 DNA: TGCGCCAGCAGCTCGGGGGGGGTGTATGAGCAGTTCTTC.

The count of this clone is one. J is TRBJ2-3 and V is TRBV5-1, with D tentatively TRBD1 (6 bases). The germline V gene encodes CDR1 SGHRS and CDR2 YFSETQ. The V end lost 0 bases, the J end lost 4 bases, and 9 bases lay between the germline ends. CDR3 length: 14 residues. The CDR3: CASSLDRVADTQYF. The CDR3, as DNA: TGCGCCAGCAGCTTGGACAGGGTGGCAGATACGCAGTATTTT.

The chain's CDR3 is CASSDGTGKSYEQYF. The CDR3 DNA reads as TGCGCCAGCAGCGACGGGACAGGGAAGTCCTACGAGCAGTACTTC. The chain is built from TRBV5-1 and TRBJ2-7; TRBD1 matches 9 bases. The CDR3 totals 15 residues. Germline V lookup: CDR1 SGHRS, CDR2 YFSETQ. V dropped 4 bases and J dropped 1; count of bases not matched to a gene: 6.

The rearrangement uses TRBV27 and TRBJ1-2; D is possibly TRBD1 (6 bases). This CDR3 has 15 residues. V lost 5 bases and J 3 bases, leaving 16 bases between the germline ends. Germline V lookup: CDR1 MNHEY, CDR2 SMNVEV (reference sequence). The CDR3 region has the DNA TGTGCCAGCAGTCCCCTTCCCACAGGGCACTATGGCTACACCTTC. It translates to CASSPLPTGHYGYTF.

V usage is TRBV4-1 and J usage is TRBJ2-7; TRBD1 agrees at 11 bases. CDR1 is MGHRA and CDR2 is YSYEKL in the germline V gene. This CDR3 region has 16 residues. The junction had 6 bases not matched to a gene; V was cut back by 3 bases and J by 2 bases. CDR3 in amino acids: CASSHPGQGGAYEQYF. The CDR3 bases are TGCGCCAGCAGCCACCCGGGACAGGGGGGAGCCTACGAGCAGTACTTC.

The gene calls are TRBV6-6 and TRBJ2-7, with D possibly matching TRBD1 (6 bases). V was shortened by 2 bases and J by 3 bases, with 8 bases between the two germline ends. The CDR3 consists of 13 residues. Per germline, CDR1 MNHNY and CDR2 SVGAGI (reference sequence). This CDR3 reads CASSYRDNYEQYF. The CDR3 DNA follows: TGTGCCAGCAGTTACCGGGACAACTACGAGCAGTACTTC.

The gene calls are TRBV10-3 and TRBJ1-2; tentative D call: TRBD1 (5 bases). V lost 3 bases to trimming and J lost 4 bases, with 15 bases between them. The germline V gene encodes CDR1 ENHRY and CDR2 SYGVKD. The CDR3 runs to 15 residues. The CDR3, as DNA: TGTGCCATCAGTGAAGAAGGGGCCAGAGTCTATGGCTACACCTTC. Amino acids: CAISEEGARVYGYTF.

V and J are TRBV5-1 and TRBJ2-7; weak D call: TRBD1 (6 bases). CDR3 length equals 11 residues. Looked up from germline, CDR1 is SGHRS and CDR2 is YFSETQ. CDR3 region: CAGAKSYEQYF. The CDR3 nucleotides read TGCGCGGGGGCGAAGTCCTACGAGCAGTACTTC. Filled out from reference TRBV5-1 and TRBJ2-7, the complete variable domain reads KAGVTQTPRYLIKTRGQQVTLSCSPISGHRSVSWYQQTPGQGLQFLFEYFSETQRNKGNFPGRFSGRQFSNSRSEMNVSTLELGDSALYLCAGAKSYEQYFGPGTRLTVT.

The J gene is TRBJ2-7, the V gene TRBV6-5; a possible D gene is TRBD1 (6 bases). The CDR3 consists of 11 residues. CDR1 is MNHEY, CDR2 SVGAGI, per germline. The CDR3 region has the DNA TGTGCTGCCGGGACAAACTCGGAGCAGTACTTC. It codes for CAAGTNSEQYF.

The V call is TRBV5-1, the J call TRBJ2-7; 9 bases are a match to TRBD1. Germline V lookup: CDR1 SGHRS, CDR2 YFSETQ. V was pared by 4 bases and J by 4 bases, with 3 bases of the junction left unmatched. The CDR3 loop spans 13 amino acids. The CDR3: CASSDGTGYEQYF. The CDR3 DNA sequence: TGCGCCAGCAGCGACGGGACAGGGTACGAGCAGTACTTC. The full variable domain, in which reference TRBV5-1 and TRBJ2-7 provide the parts outside the CDR3, is KAGVTQTPRYLIKTRGQQVTLSCSPISGHRSVSWYQQTPGQGLQFLFEYFSETQRNKGNFPGRFSGRQFSNSRSEMNVSTLELGDSALYLCASSDGTGYEQYFGPGTRLTVT.

This clone was detected once. This chain connects TRBV11-3 to TRBJ1-4; unclear D gene. V was trimmed by 8 bases and J by 6 bases, leaving 13 bases between them. There are 13 residues in the CDR3. Per germline, CDR1 SGHNT and CDR2 YENEEA. In DNA, the CDR3 is TGTGCCAGCGAGGGCGTGAGCGATGAAAAACTGTTTTTT. This sequence encodes CASEGVSDEKLFF.

The rearrangement uses TRBV5-1 and TRBJ2-3; 11 nucleotides match TRBD1. V was pared by 2 bases and J by 4 bases, with 9 bases of the junction left unmatched. The CDR3 totals 17 residues. Germline V gene lookup returns CDR1 SGHRS and CDR2 YFSETQ. The DNA of the CDR3 is TGCGCCAGCAGCTTCGGCAGGACAGGGGGCGGATCAGATACGCAGTATTTT. Amino acids: CASSFGRTGGGSDTQYF.

The chain employs TRBV27 and TRBJ1-6; no definite D call. V lost 1 base and J 6 bases, leaving 10 bases between the germline ends. The CDR3 runs 15 residues. From germline, CDR1 is MNHEY and CDR2 SMNVEV (reference sequence). CDR3 sequence reads: CASSLWLRSNSPLHF. In DNA, the CDR3 is TGTGCCAGCAGTTTATGGTTGAGGAGTAATTCACCCCTCCACTTT.

This chain links TRBV5-1 with TRBJ2-1, with TRBD1 matching over 8 bases. The CDR3 runs 16 residues. The V gene's germline CDR1 is SGHRS and CDR2 YFSETQ. J gave up 7 bases and V 0 bases, and 9 bases lay outside the gene matches. The CDR3, as DNA: TGCGCCAGCAGCTTGGGTGACAGGGGATTTCAAAATGAGCAGTTCTTC. It specifies CASSLGDRGFQNEQFF.

The V and J genes are TRBV6-5 and TRBJ2-3, with 7 bases identical to TRBD2. Trimming removed 6 bases from V and 3 bases from J; junction bases left unmatched: 9. This CDR3 has 15 residues. The germline gives CDR1 MNHEY, CDR2 SVGAGI. CDR3 sequence reads: CASSYRLADTDTQYF. DNA for the CDR3: TGTGCCAGCAGCTACAGGCTAGCGGATACAGATACGCAGTATTTT.

This rearrangement joins TRBV7-9 to TRBJ2-5; TRBD2 aligns across 9 bases. The CDR3 is 16 residues long. The junction had 13 bases not matched to a gene; V was cut back by 4 bases and J by 7 bases. The germline CDR1 and CDR2 sequences are SEHNR and FQNEAQ (reference sequence). As DNA, the CDR3 is TGTGCCAGCAGCTCCAACCCCGCGGGAGGGCCGGTGACCCAGTACTTC. It encodes CASSSNPAGGPVTQYF.

The J gene is TRBJ2-2, the V gene TRBV6-7; D uncertain. TRBV6-7 falls under the ORF class, with uncertain function. The V end was cut by 9 bases, the J end by 1 base, with 12 bases between. The CDR3 is 14 amino acids. The CDR3: CARAGSRNTGELFF. CDR3 DNA: TGTGCCAGGGCAGGTAGTCGGAACACCGGGGAGCTGTTTTTT.

This chain connects TRBV25-1 to TRBJ2-2; 7 bases line up with TRBD2. The CDR3 is 15 amino acids. V lost 6 bases and J lost 2; bases outside the gene matches: 6. Germline V gives CDR1 MGHDK, CDR2 SYGVNS. The CDR3 nucleotides are TGTGCCAGCAGAGCCCCTAGCGGAAACACCGGGGAGCTGTTTTTT. It specifies CASRAPSGNTGELFF.

This clone occurred once. The chain recombines TRBV20-1 with TRBJ2-5, with unresolved D. The germline V gene encodes CDR1 DFQATT and CDR2 SNEGSKA (reference sequence). V was cut by 6 bases and J by 3 bases, with 8 bases left in between. The CDR3 has 11 residues. CDR3 in DNA: TGCAGTGCCTCCTCCGAAGAGACCCAGTACTTC. Encoded protein: CSASSEETQYF.

V and J are TRBV27 and TRBJ2-1; possible D gene TRBD1, 5 bases. The V gene lost 5 bases and the J gene lost 0 bases, with 17 bases spanning the gap. CDR1 and CDR2 from the germline V gene are MNHEY and SMNVEV (reference sequence). CDR3 size: 17 residues. CDR3: CASSPSPPRGSYNEQFF. The CDR3 DNA sequence: TGTGCCAGCAGTCCCTCGCCCCCAAGGGGCTCCTACAATGAGCAGTTCTTC.

The V and J genes are TRBV19 and TRBJ2-7; a possible D gene is TRBD1 (7 bases). Germline CDR1 reads LNHDA; CDR2 reads SQIVND (reference sequence). The CDR3 length is 17 residues. V was pared by 3 bases and J by 5 bases, with 23 bases between. CDR3 sequence reads: CASSMLVGGGGRDEQYF. The CDR3 DNA follows: TGTGCCAGTAGTATGTTGGTGGGAGGAGGGGGCCGCGACGAGCAGTACTTC.